The 19 T cell receptor beta chains below all came from one sample that was sequenced in a study of vaccination and CD4 T cells after COVID-19. An Oncomine TCR Beta short-read assay was used to sequence the DNA from cultured CD4+ T cells. One entry per CDR3 protein, called by TCRdb with MiXCR from the PCR reads. The profile covers 11,000 to 15,000 distinct CDR3 sequences, with around 45% appearing a single time and 14% to 15% taken by the ten largest. For these TCRs, the target antigens are not known. Treatment given: roughly 10-day PBMC culture with coronavirus spike peptide pools or control peptides (ViraFEST assay). The sample taken for sequencing was CD4+ T cells from blood, cultured in vitro. The receptors were sampled from a human donor who had recovered from COVID-19.

CDR3 loop: CSASALTGHTEAFF. In DNA, the CDR3 is TGCAGTGCTAGCGCATTAACAGGGCACACTGAAGCTTTCTTT. This chain uses TRBV20-1 with TRBJ1-1; a possible D gene is TRBD1 (6 bases). This CDR3 region has 14 residues. CDR1 is DFQATT and CDR2 is SNEGSKA in the germline V gene (reference sequence). V was pared by 3 bases and J by 3 bases, with 14 bases between.

The J gene is TRBJ1-1, the V gene TRBV20-1, with 7 bases fitting TRBD1. V was clipped by 0 bases and J by 4 bases; unmatched bases: 5. Germline CDR1 is DFQATT and CDR2 is SNEGSKA (reference sequence). The CDR3 is made up of 14 amino acids. As DNA, the CDR3 is TGCAGTGCTAGAGAGGTAAACAGGGGCACTGAAGCTTTCTTT. It translates to CSAREVNRGTEAFF.

This clonotype was recorded a few times. The V gene is TRBV20-1, the J gene TRBJ1-2; D remains unclear. This CDR3 comprises 11 residues. CDR1 and CDR2 (germline): DFQATT, SNEGSKA (reference sequence). V was cut by 5 bases and J by 1 base, with 5 bases left in between. This chain's CDR3 is CSAHFNYGYTF. CDR3 in DNA: TGCAGTGCTCACTTTAACTATGGCTACACCTTC.

V and J are TRBV5-4 and TRBJ2-3; 15 bases align to TRBD2. The CDR3 has 17 residues. Germline CDR1 and CDR2: SGHNT and YYREEE (reference sequence). The junction had 6 bases not matched to a gene; V was cut back by 3 bases and J by 4 bases. The CDR3 DNA is TGTGCCAGCAGCTGGAGATGGACTAGCGGGGGGGCAGATACGCAGTATTTT. As protein: CASSWRWTSGGADTQYF.

In its sample, this clonotype was seen a few times. The rearrangement links TRBV28 to TRBJ1-2, with D perhaps matching TRBD1 (5 bases). Trimming left V 3 bases short and J 1 base short, with 15 bases between. The CDR3 runs 16 residues. Germline V gives CDR1 MDHEN, CDR2 SYDVKM. The CDR3 spells CASSLGGPNLNYGYTF. In DNA, the CDR3 is TGTGCCAGCAGTTTGGGGGGACCGAACCTTAACTATGGCTACACCTTC.

This clonotype was counted a few times. This sequence joins TRBV25-1 and TRBJ2-2, with D perhaps matching TRBD2 (6 bases). Trimming took 5 bases from V and 5 from J, leaving 15 bases between them. Germline V gene lookup returns CDR1 MGHDK and CDR2 SYGVNS. The CDR3 totals 15 residues. The DNA for the CDR3 is TGTGCCAGCAGTCTGGCGGGGCCCCGGACCGGGGAGCTGTTTTTT. Translating it yields CASSLAGPRTGELFF.

The genes are TRBV20-1 and TRBJ1-3; D not resolved. The V gene lost 6 bases and the J gene lost 8 bases, with 14 bases spanning the gap. The CDR3 totals 12 residues. CDR1 and CDR2 (germline): DFQATT, SNEGSKA (reference sequence). CDR3 amino acids: CSAPWGGDTIYF. CDR3 DNA sequence: TGCAGTGCCCCCTGGGGTGGGGACACCATATATTTT.

The table lists this clonotype with a few counts. This chain links TRBV20-1 with TRBJ1-6; D is perhaps TRBD1 (5 bases). The germline V and J ends were trimmed by 5 bases and 1 base, with 15 bases remaining between them. Germline assignment: CDR1 DFQATT and CDR2 SNEGSKA (reference sequence). CDR3 length equals 16 residues. This chain's CDR3 is CSAFSTALSYNSPLHF. The CDR3 coding sequence is TGCAGTGCTTTTTCGACAGCACTTTCCTATAATTCACCCCTCCACTTT.

The V gene is TRBV6-1, the J gene TRBJ2-2; D call uncertain. CDR1 is MNHNS and CDR2 is SASEGT in the germline V gene. Trimming pared 8 bases from V and 4 bases from J, leaving 5 bases between. The CDR3 totals 11 residues. The CDR3 sequence is CASLSTGELFF. DNA of the CDR3: TGTGCCAGCCTATCCACCGGGGAGCTGTTTTTT.

This chain uses TRBV10-1 with TRBJ2-7, with D hard to call. V shed 6 bases and J shed 3 bases, with 18 bases lying between them. The CDR3 contains 15 residues. Per germline, CDR1 WNHNN and CDR2 SYGVQD (reference sequence). Written as DNA, the CDR3 is TGCGCCAGCAGCCCGGCGGCTGGGAATGACTACGAGCAGTACTTC. This codes for CASSPAAGNDYEQYF.

J is TRBJ1-2 and V is TRBV7-8; 9 nucleotides agree with TRBD1. With 5 bases clipped from V and 5 bases from J, the junction kept 6 bases outside the gene matches. This CDR3 is built from 14 residues. The germline CDR1 and CDR2 sequences are SGHVS and FQNEAQ. The chain's CDR3 is CASSPGQGQYGYTF. CDR3 bases: TGTGCCAGCAGCCCGGGACAGGGTCAATATGGCTACACCTTC.

This clonotype has more than one count but fewer than ten. The chain couples TRBV5-6 to TRBJ1-2, with D tentatively TRBD1 (5 bases). The germline V gene encodes CDR1 SGHDT and CDR2 YYEEEE. V was trimmed by 2 bases and J by 3 bases, leaving 11 bases between them. CDR3 length: 14 amino acids. Here the CDR3 reads CASSLYGRDYGYTF. The CDR3, as DNA: TGTGCCAGCAGCTTATACGGCAGGGACTATGGCTACACCTTC. Based on the CDR3 plus reference TRBV5-6 and TRBJ1-2, the full variable domain is DAGVTQSPTHLIKTRGQQVTLRCSPKSGHDTVSWYQQALGQGPQFIFQYYEEEERQRGNFPDRFSGHQFPNYSSELNVNALLLGDSALYLCASSLYGRDYGYTFGSGTRLTVV.

The chain combines TRBV30 with TRBJ1-2; no reliable D call. The V gene's germline CDR1 is GTSNPN and CDR2 SVGIG (reference sequence). V was shortened by 1 base and J by 4 bases, with 13 bases between the two germline ends. The CDR3 extends over 14 amino acids. CDR3: CAWSDEGSSYGYTF. CDR3 sequence (DNA): TGTGCCTGGAGTGACGAGGGCTCCAGCTATGGCTACACCTTC. Combining the CDR3 with reference TRBV30 and TRBJ1-2 gives the whole variable domain SQTIHQWPATLVQPVGSPLSLECTVEGTSNPNLYWYRQAAGRGLQLLFYSVGIGQISSEVPQNLSASRPQDRQFILSSKKLLLSDSGFYLCAWSDEGSSYGYTFGSGTRLTVV.

V usage is TRBV2 and J usage is TRBJ2-3; 10 nucleotides line up with TRBD1. CDR3 length: 16 residues. In germline, CDR1 is SNHLY, CDR2 FYNNEI. Trimming cost V 6 bases and J 2 bases; bases outside gene matches: 8. The CDR3, as DNA: TGTGCCAGCAGATCGGGACAGGGGCTCATCACAGATACGCAGTATTTT. Amino acids: CASRSGQGLITDTQYF.

The chain uses TRBV29-1 and TRBJ1-1; the match to TRBD1 covers 9 bases. CDR1 is SQVTM, CDR2 ANQGSEA, per germline. The trim removed 7 bases at V and 5 bases at J, leaving 11 bases unmatched. This CDR3 is built from 14 residues. The CDR3 DNA sequence: TGCAGCGCTGGCTACAGGGGGCGCGGGACTGAAGCTTTCTTT. Translation gives CSAGYRGRGTEAFF.

The chain joins TRBV20-1 to TRBJ2-7; 10 bases agree with TRBD1. Germline values: CDR1 DFQATT, CDR2 SNEGSKA (reference sequence). The CDR3 is made up of 12 amino acids. DNA of the CDR3: TGCAGCCCAAGACAGGGGGCGTACGAGCAGTACTTC. This codes for CSPRQGAYEQYF.

This chain links TRBV7-9 with TRBJ1-1, with 7 bases that match TRBD1. With V trimmed by 3 bases and J by 1 base, 5 bases remained unmatched. This CDR3 contains 15 residues. The germline V gene has CDR1 SEHNR and CDR2 FQNEAQ (reference sequence). CDR3 nucleotide sequence: TGTGCCAGCAGCTTGGCCTGGGACAGGAACACTGAAGCTTTCTTT. Amino acids: CASSLAWDRNTEAFF. Supplemented by reference TRBV7-9 and TRBJ1-1, the full variable domain reads DTGVSQNPRHKITKRGQNVTFRCDPISEHNRLYWYRQTLGQGPEFLTYFQNEAQLEKSRLLSDRFSAERPKGSFSTLEIQRTEQGDSAMYLCASSLAWDRNTEAFFGQGTRLTVV.

The chain is built from TRBV20-1 and TRBJ1-3; maybe TRBD1 (5 bases). The V gene lost 2 bases and the J gene lost 4 bases, with 12 bases spanning the gap. CDR1 and CDR2 from the germline V gene are DFQATT and SNEGSKA (reference sequence). The CDR3 runs 14 residues. The CDR3 sequence: CSARSAREGNTIYF. As DNA, the CDR3 is TGCAGTGCTAGATCCGCCAGGGAGGGAAACACCATATATTTT.

This clonotype has just a few counts. V gene TRBV7-6 combines with J gene TRBJ1-5, with D unresolved. This CDR3 region has 14 residues. Trimming took 0 bases from V and 6 from J, leaving 9 bases between them. The germline CDR1 and CDR2 sequences are SGHVS and FNYEAQ. The CDR3 nucleotides read TGTGCCAGCAGCTTAGCGGCAGCAAGTCAGCCCCAGCATTTT. It specifies CASSLAAASQPQHF.